The source of this T cell receptor (beta chain) is a study of cytotoxic CD8 clonotypes in ibrutinib-treated CLL. Turning to the study itself: Among responders, approximately 24 were partial and 2 complete; after median about 72 months, 14 stayed remitted and some 12 progressed. Response samples were taken after a median about twelve months of treatment, range 6 to 36.

Using immunoSEQ multiplex PCR, the repertoire was profiled, and TCRdb retains in-frame clones only, with some absent. This repertoire shows about 270,000 clones, roughly 76% found once; its top ten account for about 5.3%. Study outcomes and limitations: Ibrutinib response saw clonality rise, and progression saw it return toward baseline.

This clone was detected a few times. The antigen is not known. The starting material was PBMCs, obtained at disease progression, from a patient treated with ibrutinib. This clonotype was obtained from a human donor with chronic lymphocytic leukemia.

CDR3 DNA: TGTGCCAGCAGCTTAGCGGTGACTAGCGGGAGCTGGGACAATGAGCAGTTCTTC. It encodes CASSLAVTSGSWDNEQFF. The chain couples TRBV11-2 to TRBJ2-1; the match to TRBD2 covers 12 bases. V shed 1 base, J shed 5 bases, and the junction held 9 bases outside the gene matches. The CDR3 is 18 amino acids. Germline lookup yields CDR1 SGHAT and CDR2 FQNNGV.